These T cell receptor beta chains were read from a single sample in a study of PD-1 blockade in classical Hodgkin lymphoma. TCRdb's table, derived via immunoSEQ multiplex PCR, lists solely in-frame clones and lacks some. The profile shows 90,000 to 140,000 clones, roughly 90% of them singletons. The material was peripheral blood mononuclear cells (PBMCs), obtained before the fourth cycle of nivolumab. These receptors all stem from a human donor with classical Hodgkin lymphoma. The CDR3 runs from the conserved cysteine through the conserved F or W.

J,V,CDR3
TRBJ2-7,TRBV19,CASSPKGDTGYEQYF
TRBJ2-5,TRBV28,CASSFRGGQETQYF
TRBJ1-5,TRBV4-1,CASSQDLQGDQPQHF
TRBJ2-1,TRBV27,CASSPPPGLVGNEQFF
TRBJ2-1,TRBV29-1,CSVEDTSGRPLNEQFF
TRBJ2-7,TRBV19,CASSRAGSYEQYF
TRBJ2-6,TRBV6-4,CATRTDSGANVLTF
.,TRBV5-1,CASSWDRNYEQYF
TRBJ1-4,TRBV9,CASSVGDRGGEKLFF
TRBJ1-4,TRBV28,CASKKRGGHNEKLFF
TRBJ2-7,TRBV6-6,CASSYQGYEQYF
TRBJ1-5,TRBV20-1,CSAQEGQPQHF